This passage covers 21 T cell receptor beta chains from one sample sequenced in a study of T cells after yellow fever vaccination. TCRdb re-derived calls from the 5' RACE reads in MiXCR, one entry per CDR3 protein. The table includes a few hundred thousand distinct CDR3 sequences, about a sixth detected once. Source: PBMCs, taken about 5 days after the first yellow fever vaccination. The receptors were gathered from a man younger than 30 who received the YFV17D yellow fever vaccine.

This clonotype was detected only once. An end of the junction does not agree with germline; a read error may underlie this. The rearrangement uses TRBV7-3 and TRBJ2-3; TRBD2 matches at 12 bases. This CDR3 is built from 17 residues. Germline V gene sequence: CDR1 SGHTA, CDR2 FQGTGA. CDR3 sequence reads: CACRSRLAGDRTDTQYF. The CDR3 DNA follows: TGTGCCTGCAGGTCGCGACTAGCGGGGGACCGCACAGATACGCAGTATTTT.

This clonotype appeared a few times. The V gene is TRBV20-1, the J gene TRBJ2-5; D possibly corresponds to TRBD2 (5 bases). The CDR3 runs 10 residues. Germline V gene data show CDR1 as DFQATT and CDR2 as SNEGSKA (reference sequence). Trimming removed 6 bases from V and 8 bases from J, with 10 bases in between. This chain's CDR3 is CSARTPTQYF. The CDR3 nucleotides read TGCAGTGCCCGGACTCCTACCCAGTACTTC.

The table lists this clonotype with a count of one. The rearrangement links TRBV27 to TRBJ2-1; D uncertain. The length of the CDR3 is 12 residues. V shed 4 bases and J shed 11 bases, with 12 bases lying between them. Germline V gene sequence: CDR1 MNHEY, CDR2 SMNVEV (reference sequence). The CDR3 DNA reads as TGTGCCAGCAGTTCCCGGGTAGCACAGCAGTTCTTC. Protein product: CASSSRVAQQFF.

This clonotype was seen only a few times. This CDR3 is CASTGGWGDNEQFF. The CDR3, as DNA: TGTGCCAGCACCGGAGGGTGGGGGGACAATGAGCAGTTCTTC. The rearrangement uses TRBV5-4 and TRBJ2-1; TRBD2 is a possible D gene (6 bases). The CDR3 spans 14 residues. The V and J ends lost 6 bases and 5 bases respectively, with 15 bases between them. Per germline, CDR1 SGHNT and CDR2 YYREEE (reference sequence). Together with reference TRBV5-4 and TRBJ2-1, the CDR3 gives the full variable domain: ETGVTQSPTHLIKTRGQQVTLRCSSQSGHNTVSWYQQALGQGPQFIFQYYREEENGRGNFPPRFSGLQFPNYSSELNVNALELDDSALYLCASTGGWGDNEQFFGPGTRLTVL.

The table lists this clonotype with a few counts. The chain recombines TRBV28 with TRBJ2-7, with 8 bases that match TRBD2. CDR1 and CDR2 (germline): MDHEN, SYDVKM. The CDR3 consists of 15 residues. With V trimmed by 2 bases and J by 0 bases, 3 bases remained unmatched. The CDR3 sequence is CASSLGGGPSYEQYV. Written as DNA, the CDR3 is TGTGCCAGCAGTTTAGGCGGGGGGCCCTCCTACGAGCAGTACGTC.

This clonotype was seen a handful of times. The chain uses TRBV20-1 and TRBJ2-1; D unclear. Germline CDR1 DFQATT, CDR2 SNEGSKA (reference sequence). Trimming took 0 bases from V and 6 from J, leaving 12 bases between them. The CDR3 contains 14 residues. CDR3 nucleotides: TGCAGTGCTAGAGATATAGGGAAATTCAATGAGCAGTTCTTC. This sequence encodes CSARDIGKFNEQFF.

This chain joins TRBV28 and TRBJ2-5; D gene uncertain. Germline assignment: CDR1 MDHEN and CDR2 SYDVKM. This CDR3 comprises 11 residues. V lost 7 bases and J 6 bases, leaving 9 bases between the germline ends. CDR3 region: CASTPPKTQYF. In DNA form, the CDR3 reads TGTGCCAGCACCCCCCCAAAGACCCAGTACTTC.

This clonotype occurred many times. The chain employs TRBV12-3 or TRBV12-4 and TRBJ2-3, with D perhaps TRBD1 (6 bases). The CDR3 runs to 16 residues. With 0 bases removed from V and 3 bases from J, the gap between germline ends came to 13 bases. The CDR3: CASSLAGQGWTDTQYF. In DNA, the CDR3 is TGTGCCAGCAGTTTAGCGGGGCAGGGGTGGACAGATACGCAGTATTTT.

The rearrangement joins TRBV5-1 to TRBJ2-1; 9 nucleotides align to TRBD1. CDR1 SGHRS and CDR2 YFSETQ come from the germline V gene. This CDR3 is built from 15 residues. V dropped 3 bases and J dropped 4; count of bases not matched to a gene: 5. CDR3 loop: CASSSGTGNYNEQFF. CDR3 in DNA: TGCGCCAGCAGCTCGGGGACAGGGAATTACAATGAGCAGTTCTTC.

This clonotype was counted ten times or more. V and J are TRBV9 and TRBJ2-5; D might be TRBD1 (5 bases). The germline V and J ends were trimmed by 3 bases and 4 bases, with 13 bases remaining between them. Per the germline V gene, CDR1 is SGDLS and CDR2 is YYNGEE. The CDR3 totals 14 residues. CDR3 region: CASSALRGPETQYF. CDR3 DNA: TGTGCCAGCAGCGCGCTTAGGGGCCCAGAGACCCAGTACTTC.

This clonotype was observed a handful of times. CDR3 amino acids: CASSPRPISDTGELFF. The CDR3 DNA follows: TGCGCCAGCAGCCCAAGACCCATTTCGGATACCGGGGAGCTGTTTTTT. The chain carries TRBV5-1 and TRBJ2-2; D call uncertain. Germline V gives CDR1 SGHRS, CDR2 YFSETQ. Trimming shortened V by 4 bases and J by 5 bases, and 18 bases separated the two germline ends. This CDR3 spans 16 amino acids. The full variable domain, with the rest looked up from reference TRBV5-1 and TRBJ2-2, is KAGVTQTPRYLIKTRGQQVTLSCSPISGHRSVSWYQQTPGQGLQFLFEYFSETQRNKGNFPGRFSGRQFSNSRSEMNVSTLELGDSALYLCASSPRPISDTGELFFGEGSRLTVL.

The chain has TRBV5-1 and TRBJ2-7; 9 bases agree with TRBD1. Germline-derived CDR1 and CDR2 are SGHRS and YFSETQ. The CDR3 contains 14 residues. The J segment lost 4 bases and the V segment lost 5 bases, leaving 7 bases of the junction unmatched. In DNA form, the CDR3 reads TGCGCCAGCAGGATAGAGACAGGGGGGTACGAGCAGTACTTC. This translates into CASRIETGGYEQYF.

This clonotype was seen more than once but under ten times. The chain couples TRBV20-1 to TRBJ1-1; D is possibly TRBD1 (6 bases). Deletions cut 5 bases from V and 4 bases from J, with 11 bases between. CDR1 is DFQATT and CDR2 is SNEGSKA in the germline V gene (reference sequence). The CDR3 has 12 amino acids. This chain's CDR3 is CSALRGPTEAFF. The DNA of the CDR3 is TGCAGTGCTCTCAGGGGACCCACTGAAGCTTTCTTT.

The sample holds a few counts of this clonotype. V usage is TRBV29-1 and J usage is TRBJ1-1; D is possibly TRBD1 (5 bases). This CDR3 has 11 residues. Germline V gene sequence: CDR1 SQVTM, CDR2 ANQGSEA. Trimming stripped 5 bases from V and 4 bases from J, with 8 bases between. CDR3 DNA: TGCAGCGTTCGGGGGTTCACTGAAGCTTTCTTT. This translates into CSVRGFTEAFF.

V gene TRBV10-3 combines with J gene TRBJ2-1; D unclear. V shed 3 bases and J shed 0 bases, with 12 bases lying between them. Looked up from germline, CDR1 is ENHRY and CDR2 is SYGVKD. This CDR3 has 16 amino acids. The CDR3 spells CAISEWQLSSYNEQFF. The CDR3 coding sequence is TGTGCCATCAGTGAATGGCAGCTCAGCTCCTACAATGAGCAGTTCTTC.

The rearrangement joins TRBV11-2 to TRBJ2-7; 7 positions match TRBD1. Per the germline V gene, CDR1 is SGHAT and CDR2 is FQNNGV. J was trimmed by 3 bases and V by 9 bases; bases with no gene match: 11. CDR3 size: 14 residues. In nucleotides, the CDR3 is TGTGCCAGTAATGCACGGGACAGAAACTACGAGCAGTACTTC. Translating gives CASNARDRNYEQYF.

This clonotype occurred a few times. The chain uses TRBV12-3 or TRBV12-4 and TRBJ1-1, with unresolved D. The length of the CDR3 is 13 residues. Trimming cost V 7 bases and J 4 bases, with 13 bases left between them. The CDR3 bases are TGTGCCAGCACCAATCGACCGATCACTGAAGCTTTCTTT. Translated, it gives CASTNRPITEAFF.

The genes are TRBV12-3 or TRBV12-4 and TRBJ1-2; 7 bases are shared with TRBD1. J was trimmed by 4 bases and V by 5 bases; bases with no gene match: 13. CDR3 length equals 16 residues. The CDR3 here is CASSPRTGAVGYGYTF. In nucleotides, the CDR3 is TGTGCCAGCAGTCCCCGGACAGGAGCCGTAGGCTATGGCTACACCTTC.

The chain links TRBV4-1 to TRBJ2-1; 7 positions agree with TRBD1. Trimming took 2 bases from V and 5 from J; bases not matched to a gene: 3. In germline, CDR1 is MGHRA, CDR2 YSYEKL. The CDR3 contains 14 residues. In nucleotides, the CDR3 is TGCGCCAGCAGCCAACTGGGACAGAACAATGAGCAGTTCTTC. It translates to CASSQLGQNNEQFF.

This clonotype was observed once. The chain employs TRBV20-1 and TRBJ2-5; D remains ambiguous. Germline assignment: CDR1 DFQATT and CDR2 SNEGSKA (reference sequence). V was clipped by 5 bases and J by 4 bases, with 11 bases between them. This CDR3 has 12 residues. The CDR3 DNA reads TGCAGTGCTCGAGTTTATCTAGAGACCCAGTACTTC. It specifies CSARVYLETQYF.

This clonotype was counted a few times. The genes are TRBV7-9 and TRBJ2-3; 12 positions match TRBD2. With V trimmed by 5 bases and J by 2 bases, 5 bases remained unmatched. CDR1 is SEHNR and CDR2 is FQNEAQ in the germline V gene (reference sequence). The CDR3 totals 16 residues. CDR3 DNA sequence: TGTGCCAGCAGCAACCGACTAGCGGGGGTCACAGATACGCAGTATTTT. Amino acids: CASSNRLAGVTDTQYF.